This paragraph covers one TCR beta chain sequence. TCR beta sequences were obtained from blood CD8+ and CD4+ T cells. The data were taken from a study of CD8 T cells in Susac syndrome. Random hexamers served to reverse transcribe roughly 0.5 to 1 ug RNA. Amplification of the TCR beta CDR3 was carried out by immunoSEQ multiplex PCR, which spanned a total of 54 Vbeta and 13 Jbeta segments. MiXCR, applied by TCRdb to the immunoSEQ multiplex PCR reads, yields one record per CDR3 protein. The sample yields approximately 270,000 distinct CDR3 sequences, roughly 95% seen once. The specimen was CD4+ T cells from PBMCs. This TCR was recovered from a human donor with multiple sclerosis.

Here the CDR3 DNA reads TGTGCCACCAGTTTGAATACAGGGGCCCAGTACTTC. This sequence encodes CATSLNTGAQYF. The chain joins TRBV24-1 to TRBJ2-5; 7 bases are shared with TRBD1. With 6 bases clipped from V and 9 bases from J, the junction kept 6 bases outside the gene matches. The CDR3 length is 12 residues. CDR1 is KGHDR, CDR2 SFDVKD, per germline.